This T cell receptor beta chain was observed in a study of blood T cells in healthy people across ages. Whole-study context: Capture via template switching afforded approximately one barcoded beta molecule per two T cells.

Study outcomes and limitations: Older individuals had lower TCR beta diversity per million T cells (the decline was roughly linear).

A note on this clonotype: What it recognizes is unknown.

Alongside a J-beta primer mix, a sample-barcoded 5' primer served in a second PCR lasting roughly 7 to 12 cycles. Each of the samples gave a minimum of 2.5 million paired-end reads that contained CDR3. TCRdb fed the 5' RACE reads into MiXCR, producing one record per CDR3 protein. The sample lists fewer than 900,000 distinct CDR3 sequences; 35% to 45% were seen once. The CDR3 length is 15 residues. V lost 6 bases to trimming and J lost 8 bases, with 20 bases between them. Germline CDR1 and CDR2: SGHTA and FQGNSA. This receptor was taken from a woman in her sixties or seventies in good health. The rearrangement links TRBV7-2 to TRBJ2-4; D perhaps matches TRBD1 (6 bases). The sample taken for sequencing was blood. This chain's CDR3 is CASSLEVQGIDIQYF. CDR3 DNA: TGTGCCAGCAGTCTCGAGGTCCAGGGGATTGACATTCAGTACTTC.